These 3 T cell receptor beta chains came from one sample sequenced in a study of regulatory T cells in long-lasting Graves disease. Time point described: persistent/refractory GD, antithyroid drugs over 5 years with positive TRAb. Generation of the TCR library employed RNA extracted from PBMCs. In building TCR beta libraries, iRepertoire HTBI primers were used together with Arm-PCR of CDR3 regions. TCRdb reprocessed the multiplex PCR reads with MiXCR, giving one entry per CDR3 protein. The table shows 400,000 to 500,000 distinct CDR3 sequences, with 20% to 25% occurring only once. The material sequenced was peripheral blood mononuclear cells (PBMCs), taken when the disease was refractory, from a patient treated with antithyroid drugs. The receptors here all came from a female donor with Graves disease.

CDR3 in amino acids: CASSLRADNSYEQYF. The DNA for the CDR3 is TGTGCCAGCAGCTTGAGGGCCGATAACTCCTACGAGCAGTACTTC. The chain couples TRBV5-4 to TRBJ2-7; no clear D. Trimming removed 1 base at V and 0 bases at J, with 11 bases between. The CDR3 spans 15 residues. Germline V lookup: CDR1 SGHNT, CDR2 YYREEE (reference sequence).

The chain uses TRBV6-5 and TRBJ2-7; D is unresolved. V shed 0 bases and J shed 1 base, with 10 bases lying between them. CDR1 MNHEY and CDR2 SVGAGI come from the germline V gene. This CDR3 comprises 15 residues. In DNA, the CDR3 is TGTGCCAGCAGTTACTCGGGCGTTGGGTCCTACGAGCAGTACTTC. Protein: CASSYSGVGSYEQYF.

This clonotype was recorded many times. V is TRBV10-3 and J is TRBJ2-7, with 9 bases aligning to TRBD1. Germline values: CDR1 ENHRY, CDR2 SYGVKD. Trimming removed 0 bases from V and 3 bases from J; junction bases left unmatched: 3. The CDR3 extends over 15 amino acids. In DNA form, the CDR3 reads TGTGCCATCAGTGAGTCGGGGGGACAGGGCTACGAGCAGTACTTC. Translated, it gives CAISESGGQGYEQYF.